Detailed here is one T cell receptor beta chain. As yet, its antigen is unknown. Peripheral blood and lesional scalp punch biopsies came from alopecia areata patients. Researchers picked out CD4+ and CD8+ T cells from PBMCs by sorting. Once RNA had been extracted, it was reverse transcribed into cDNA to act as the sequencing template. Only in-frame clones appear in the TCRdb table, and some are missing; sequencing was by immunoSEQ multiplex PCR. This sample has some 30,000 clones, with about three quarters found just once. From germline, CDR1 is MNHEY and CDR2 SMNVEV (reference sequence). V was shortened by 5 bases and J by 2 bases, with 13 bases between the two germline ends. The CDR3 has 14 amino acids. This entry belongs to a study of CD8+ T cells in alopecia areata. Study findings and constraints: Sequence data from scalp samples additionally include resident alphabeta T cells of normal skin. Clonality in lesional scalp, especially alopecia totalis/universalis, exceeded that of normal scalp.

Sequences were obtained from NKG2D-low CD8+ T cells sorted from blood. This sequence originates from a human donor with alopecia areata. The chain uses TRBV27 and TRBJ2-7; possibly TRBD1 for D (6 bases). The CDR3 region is CASSAGTGTYEQYF. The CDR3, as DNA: TGTGCCAGCAGTGCCGGCACAGGGACCTACGAGCAGTACTTC.